A few counts support the clone carrying this T cell receptor (beta chain). As yet, its antigen is unknown. The authors made TCR beta cDNA from roughly 480 ng total RNA with a constant-region primer. What produced the TCR beta libraries was three nested multiplex PCR rounds using slightly modified ARM-PCR. From the multiplex PCR reads, TCRdb called clonotypes with MiXCR, one entry per CDR3 protein. Seen here are about 100,000 distinct CDR3 sequences, about 63% observed once, and the top ten hold 10% to 15%. Both RNA and DNA were isolated together from approximately 22-30 mg of bulk tissue that had not been sorted. By surgical resection, the patients were treated for their primary liver carcinoma. Samples came from superior, inferior, lateral poles and tumor centre. This entry comes from a study of tumor-infiltrating lymphocytes in primary liver carcinoma. The overall study: Sequenced samples came back with roughly 3.5 to 7.13 million productive TCRbeta reads, and the counts looked alike across tissue types.

General study results and limits: There were only about 7.5-24% of top clones found in all five tumor regions.

The sample comprised liver tumor tissue from sampling region 2. The subset was: tumor region T2, inferior pole. The clonotype was recovered from a woman between 55 and 75 years old with primary liver carcinoma and hepatitis B virus infection.

The CDR3 nucleotides are TGTGCCAGCAGCCGACTAGCGGGACCCTACGAGCAGTACTTC. This encodes CASSRLAGPYEQYF. The genes are TRBV28 and TRBJ2-7; 11 bases fit TRBD2. The junction had 3 bases not matched to a gene; V was cut back by 6 bases and J by 2 bases. CDR3 size: 14 residues. The germline V gene has CDR1 MDHEN and CDR2 SYDVKM.